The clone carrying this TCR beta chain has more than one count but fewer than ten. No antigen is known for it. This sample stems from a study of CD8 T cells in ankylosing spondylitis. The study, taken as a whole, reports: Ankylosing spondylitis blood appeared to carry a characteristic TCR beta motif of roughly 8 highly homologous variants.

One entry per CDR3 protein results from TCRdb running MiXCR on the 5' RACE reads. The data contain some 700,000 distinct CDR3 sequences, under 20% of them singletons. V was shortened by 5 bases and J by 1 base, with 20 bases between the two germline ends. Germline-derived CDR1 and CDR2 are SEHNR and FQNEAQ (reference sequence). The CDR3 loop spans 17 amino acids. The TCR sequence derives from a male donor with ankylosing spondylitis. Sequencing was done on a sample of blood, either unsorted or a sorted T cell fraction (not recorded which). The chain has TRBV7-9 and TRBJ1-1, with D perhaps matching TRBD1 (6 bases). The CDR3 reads CASSGAQGPRSNTEAFF. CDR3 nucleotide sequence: TGTGCCAGCAGCGGAGCACAGGGACCCCGATCGAACACTGAAGCTTTCTTT.